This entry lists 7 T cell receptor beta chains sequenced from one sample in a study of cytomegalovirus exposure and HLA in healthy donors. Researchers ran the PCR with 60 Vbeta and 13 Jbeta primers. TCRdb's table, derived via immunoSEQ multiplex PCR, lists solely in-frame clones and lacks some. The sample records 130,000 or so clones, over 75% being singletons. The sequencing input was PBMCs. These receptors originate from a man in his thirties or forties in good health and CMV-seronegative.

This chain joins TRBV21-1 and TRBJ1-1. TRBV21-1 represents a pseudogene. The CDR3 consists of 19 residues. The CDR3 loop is CASTDPRRVILPLNTEAFF. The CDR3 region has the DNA TGTGCCAGCACCGACCCTCGACGGGTTATTCTCCCCCTGAACACTGAAGCTTTCTTT.

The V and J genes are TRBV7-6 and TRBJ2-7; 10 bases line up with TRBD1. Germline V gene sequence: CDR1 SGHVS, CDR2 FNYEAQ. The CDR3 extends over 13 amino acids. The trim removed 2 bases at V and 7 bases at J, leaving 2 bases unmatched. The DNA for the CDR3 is TGTGCCAGCAGCTTACGGACAGGGGGGGAGCAGTACTTC. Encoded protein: CASSLRTGGEQYF.

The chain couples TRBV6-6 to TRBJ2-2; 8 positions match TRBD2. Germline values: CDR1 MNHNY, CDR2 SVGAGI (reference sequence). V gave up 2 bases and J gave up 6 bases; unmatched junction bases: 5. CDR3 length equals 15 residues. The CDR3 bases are TGTGCCAGCAGTTACCCGGGGGGGCCGTCCGGGGAGCTGTTTTTT. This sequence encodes CASSYPGGPSGELFF.

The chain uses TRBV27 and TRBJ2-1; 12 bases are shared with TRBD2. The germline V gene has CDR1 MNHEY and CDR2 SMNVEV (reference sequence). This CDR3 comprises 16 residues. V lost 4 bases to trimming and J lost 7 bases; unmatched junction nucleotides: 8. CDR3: CASSSLAGGVKNEQFF. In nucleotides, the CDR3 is TGTGCCAGCAGTTCCCTAGCGGGAGGGGTGAAAAATGAGCAGTTCTTC.

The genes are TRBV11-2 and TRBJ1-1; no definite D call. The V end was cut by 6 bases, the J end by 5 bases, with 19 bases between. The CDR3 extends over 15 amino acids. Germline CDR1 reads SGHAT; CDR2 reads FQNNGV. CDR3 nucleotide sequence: TGTGCCAGCAGACACCCTCAGTCGATTCAGACTGAAGCTTTCTTT. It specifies CASRHPQSIQTEAFF.

The CDR3 spells CASSQLSGGRTYEQYF. Written as DNA, the CDR3 is TGTGCCAGCAGCCAACTTAGCGGGGGCCGAACCTACGAGCAGTACTTC. The chain uses TRBV4-2 and TRBJ2-7; TRBD2 agrees at 9 bases. In germline, CDR1 is LGHNA, CDR2 YNFKEQ. Trimming at V came to 2 bases and at J to 2 bases, leaving 7 bases not matched to a gene. The CDR3 consists of 16 residues.

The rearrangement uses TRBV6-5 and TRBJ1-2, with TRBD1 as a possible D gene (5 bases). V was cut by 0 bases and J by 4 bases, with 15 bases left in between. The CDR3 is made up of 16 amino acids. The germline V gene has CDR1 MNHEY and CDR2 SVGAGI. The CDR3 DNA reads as TGTGCCAGCAGTTACTCGACGATTGGGAGGGGCTATGGCTACACCTTC. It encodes CASSYSTIGRGYGYTF.